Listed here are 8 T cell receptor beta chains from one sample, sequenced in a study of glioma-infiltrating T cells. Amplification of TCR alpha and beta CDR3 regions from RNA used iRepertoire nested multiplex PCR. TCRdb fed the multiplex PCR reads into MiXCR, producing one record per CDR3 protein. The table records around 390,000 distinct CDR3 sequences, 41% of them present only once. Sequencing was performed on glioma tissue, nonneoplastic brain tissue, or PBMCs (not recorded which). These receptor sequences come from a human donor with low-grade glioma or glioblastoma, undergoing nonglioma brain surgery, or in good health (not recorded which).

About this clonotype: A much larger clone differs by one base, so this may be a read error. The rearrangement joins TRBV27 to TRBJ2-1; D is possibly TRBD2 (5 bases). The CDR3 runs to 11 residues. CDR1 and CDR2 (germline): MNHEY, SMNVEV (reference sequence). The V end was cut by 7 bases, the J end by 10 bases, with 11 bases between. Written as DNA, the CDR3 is TGTGCCAGCATTTTCGGGGAGGAGCAGTTCTTC. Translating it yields CASIFGEEQFF.

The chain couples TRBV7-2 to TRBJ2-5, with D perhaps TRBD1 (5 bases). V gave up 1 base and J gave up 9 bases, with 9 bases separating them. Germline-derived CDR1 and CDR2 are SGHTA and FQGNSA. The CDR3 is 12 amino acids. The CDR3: CASSLVIGAQYF. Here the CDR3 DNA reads TGTGCCAGCAGCTTAGTCATAGGGGCCCAGTACTTC.

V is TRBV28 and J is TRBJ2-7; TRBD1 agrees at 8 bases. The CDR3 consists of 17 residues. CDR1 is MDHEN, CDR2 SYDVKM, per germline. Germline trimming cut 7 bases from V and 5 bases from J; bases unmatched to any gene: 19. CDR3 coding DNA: TGTGCCAGCAATTCTTTGGGGACAGGCGGCTGGTTGGACGAGCAGTACTTC. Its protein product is CASNSLGTGGWLDEQYF.

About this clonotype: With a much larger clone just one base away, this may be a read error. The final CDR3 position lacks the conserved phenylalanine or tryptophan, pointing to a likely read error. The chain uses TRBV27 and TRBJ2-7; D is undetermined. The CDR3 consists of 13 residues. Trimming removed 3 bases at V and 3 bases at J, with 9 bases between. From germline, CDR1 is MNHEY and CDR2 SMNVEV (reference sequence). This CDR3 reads CASSFLPGYEQYS. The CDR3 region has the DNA TGTGCCAGCAGTTTCCTCCCGGGCTACGAGCAGTACTCC.

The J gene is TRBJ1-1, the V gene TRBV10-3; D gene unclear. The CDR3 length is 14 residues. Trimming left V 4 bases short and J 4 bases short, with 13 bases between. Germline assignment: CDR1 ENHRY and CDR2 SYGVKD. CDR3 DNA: TGTGCCATCAGTGTTGGAGGTGGCGGCACTGAAGCTTTCTTT. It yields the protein CAISVGGGGTEAFF.

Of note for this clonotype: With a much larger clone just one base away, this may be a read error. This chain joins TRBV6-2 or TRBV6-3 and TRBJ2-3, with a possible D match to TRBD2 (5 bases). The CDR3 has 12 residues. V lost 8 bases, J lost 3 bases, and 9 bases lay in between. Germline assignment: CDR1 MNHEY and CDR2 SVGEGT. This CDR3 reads CASHGRTDTQYF. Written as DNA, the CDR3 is TGTGCCAGCCATGGGAGAACAGATACGCAGTATTTT.

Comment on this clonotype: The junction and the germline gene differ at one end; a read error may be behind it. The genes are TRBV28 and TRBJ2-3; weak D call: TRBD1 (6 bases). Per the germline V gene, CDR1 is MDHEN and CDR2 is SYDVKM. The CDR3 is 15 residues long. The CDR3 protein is CAGSLQGFAADTQYF. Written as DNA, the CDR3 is TGTGCCGGCAGTTTACAGGGTTTTGCGGCAGATACGCAGTATTTT.

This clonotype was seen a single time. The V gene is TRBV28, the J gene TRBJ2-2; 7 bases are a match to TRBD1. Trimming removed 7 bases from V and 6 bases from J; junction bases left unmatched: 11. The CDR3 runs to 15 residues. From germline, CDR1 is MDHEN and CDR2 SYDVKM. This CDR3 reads CASKPGDREAGELFF. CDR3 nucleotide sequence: TGTGCCAGCAAGCCAGGAGACAGGGAAGCCGGGGAGCTGTTTTTT.